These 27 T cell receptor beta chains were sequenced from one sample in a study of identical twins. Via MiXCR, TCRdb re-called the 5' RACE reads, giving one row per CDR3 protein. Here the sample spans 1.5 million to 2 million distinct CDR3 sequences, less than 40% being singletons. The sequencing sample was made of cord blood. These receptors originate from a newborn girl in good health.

CDR3: CASSSGTDDYGYTF. In DNA, the CDR3 is TGTGCCAGCAGTTCGGGCACAGACGACTATGGCTACACCTTC. The chain joins TRBV2 to TRBJ1-2, with D unresolved. The CDR3 runs to 14 residues. V was cut by 5 bases and J by 3 bases, with 13 bases left in between. Per the germline V gene, CDR1 is SNHLY and CDR2 is FYNNEI.

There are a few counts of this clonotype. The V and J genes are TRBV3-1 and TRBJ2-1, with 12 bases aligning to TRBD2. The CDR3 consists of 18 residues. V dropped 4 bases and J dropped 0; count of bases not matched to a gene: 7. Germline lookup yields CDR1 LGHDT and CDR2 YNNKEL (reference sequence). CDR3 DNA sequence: TGTGCCAGCAGCCCCTACCTAGCGGGGGGGAGCTCCTACAATGAGCAGTTCTTC. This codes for CASSPYLAGGSSYNEQFF.

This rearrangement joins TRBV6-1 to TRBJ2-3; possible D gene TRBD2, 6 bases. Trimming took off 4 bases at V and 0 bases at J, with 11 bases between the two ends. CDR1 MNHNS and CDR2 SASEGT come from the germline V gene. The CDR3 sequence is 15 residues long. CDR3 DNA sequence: TGTGCCAGCAGTGCCGGGACTGCTAGCACAGATACGCAGTATTTT. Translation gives CASSAGTASTDTQYF.

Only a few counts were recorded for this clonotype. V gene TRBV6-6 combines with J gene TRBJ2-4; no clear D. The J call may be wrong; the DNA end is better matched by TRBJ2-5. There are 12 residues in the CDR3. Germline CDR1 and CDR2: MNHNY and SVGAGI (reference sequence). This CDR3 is CASTIPPGTQYF. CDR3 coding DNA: TGTGCCAGCACAATCCCTCCGGGGACCCAGTACTTC.

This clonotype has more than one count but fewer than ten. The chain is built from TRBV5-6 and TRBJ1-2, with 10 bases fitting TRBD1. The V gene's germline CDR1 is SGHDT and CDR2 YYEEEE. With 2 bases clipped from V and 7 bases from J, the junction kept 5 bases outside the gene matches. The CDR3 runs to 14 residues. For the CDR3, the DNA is TGTGCCAGCAGCTTTGACAGGGGGCCAGGTGGCTACACCTTC. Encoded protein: CASSFDRGPGGYTF.

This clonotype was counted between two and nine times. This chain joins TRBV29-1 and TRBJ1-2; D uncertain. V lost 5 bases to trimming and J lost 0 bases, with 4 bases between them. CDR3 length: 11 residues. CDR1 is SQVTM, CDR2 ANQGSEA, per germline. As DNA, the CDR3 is TGCAGCGTTCCAGCTAACTATGGCTACACCTTC. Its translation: CSVPANYGYTF.

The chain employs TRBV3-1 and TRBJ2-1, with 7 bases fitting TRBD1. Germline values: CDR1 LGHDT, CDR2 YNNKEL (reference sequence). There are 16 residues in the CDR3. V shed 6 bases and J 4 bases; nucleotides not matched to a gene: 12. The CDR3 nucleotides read TGTGCCAGCAGTCTGACCGGGGACAGCCGGTACAATGAGCAGTTCTTC. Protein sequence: CASSLTGDSRYNEQFF.

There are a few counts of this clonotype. The CDR3 nucleotides read TGTGCCAGTAGTACCTCGGGACTAGCTGTCTCCTACGAGCAGTACTTC. Translated, it gives CASSTSGLAVSYEQYF. The chain joins TRBV19 to TRBJ2-7; 9 nucleotides match TRBD2. From germline, CDR1 is LNHDA and CDR2 SQIVND (reference sequence). J gave up 0 bases and V 4 bases, and 7 bases lay outside the gene matches. This CDR3 has 16 residues.

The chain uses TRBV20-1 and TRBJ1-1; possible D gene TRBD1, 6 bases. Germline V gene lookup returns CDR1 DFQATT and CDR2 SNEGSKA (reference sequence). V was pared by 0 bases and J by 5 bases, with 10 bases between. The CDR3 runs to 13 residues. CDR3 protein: CSAREGGGTEAFF. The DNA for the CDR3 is TGCAGTGCTAGAGAAGGGGGTGGGACTGAAGCTTTCTTT.

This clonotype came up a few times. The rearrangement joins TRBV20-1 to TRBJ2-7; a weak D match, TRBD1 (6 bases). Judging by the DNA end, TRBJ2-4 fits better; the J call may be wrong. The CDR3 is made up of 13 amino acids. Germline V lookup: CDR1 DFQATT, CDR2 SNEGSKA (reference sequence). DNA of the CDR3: TGCAGTGCCTCAACCCAGGGGCGGTACATTCAGTACTTC. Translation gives CSASTQGRYIQYF.

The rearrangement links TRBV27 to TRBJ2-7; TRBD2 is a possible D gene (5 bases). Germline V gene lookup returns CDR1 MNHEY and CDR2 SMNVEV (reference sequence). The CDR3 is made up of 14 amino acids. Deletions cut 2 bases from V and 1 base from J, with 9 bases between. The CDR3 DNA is TGTGCCAGCAGTTTACGGTGGAGGTCCTACGAGCAGTACTTC. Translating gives CASSLRWRSYEQYF.

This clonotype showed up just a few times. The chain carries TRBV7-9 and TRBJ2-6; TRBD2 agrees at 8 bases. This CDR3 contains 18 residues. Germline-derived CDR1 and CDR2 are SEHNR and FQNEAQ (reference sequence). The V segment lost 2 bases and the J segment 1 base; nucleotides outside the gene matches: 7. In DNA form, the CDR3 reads TGTGCCAGCAGCTTATTCGGGACTAGTTTTTCTGGGGCCAACGTCCTGACTTTC. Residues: CASSLFGTSFSGANVLTF.

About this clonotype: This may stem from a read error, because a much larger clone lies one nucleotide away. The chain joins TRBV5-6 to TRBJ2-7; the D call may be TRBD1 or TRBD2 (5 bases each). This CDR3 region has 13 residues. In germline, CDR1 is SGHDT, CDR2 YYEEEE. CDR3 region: CAGSWDGSYEQYF. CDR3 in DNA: TGTGCCGGCAGCTGGGACGGATCCTACGAGCAGTACTTC.

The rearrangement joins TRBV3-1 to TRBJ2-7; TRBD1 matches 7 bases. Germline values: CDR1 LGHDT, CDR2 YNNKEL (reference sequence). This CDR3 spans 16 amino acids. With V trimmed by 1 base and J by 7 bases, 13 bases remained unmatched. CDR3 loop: CASSQGVGTVYNEQYF. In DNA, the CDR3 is TGTGCCAGCAGCCAAGGTGTCGGGACAGTATACAATGAGCAGTACTTC.

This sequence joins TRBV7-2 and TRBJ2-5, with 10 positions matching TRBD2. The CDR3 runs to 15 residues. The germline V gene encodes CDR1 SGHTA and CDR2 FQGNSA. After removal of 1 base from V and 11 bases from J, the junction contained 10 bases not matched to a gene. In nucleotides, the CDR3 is TGTGCCAGCAGCTTAGTCGCTAGCGGGAGTGATGAGCAGTACTTC. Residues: CASSLVASGSDEQYF.

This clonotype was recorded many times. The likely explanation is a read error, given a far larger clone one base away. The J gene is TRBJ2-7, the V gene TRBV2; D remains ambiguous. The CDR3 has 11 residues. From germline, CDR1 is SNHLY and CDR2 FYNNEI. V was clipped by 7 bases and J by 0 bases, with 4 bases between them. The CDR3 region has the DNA TGTGCCAGCAACCTCTCCTACGAGCAGTACTTC. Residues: CASNLSYEQYF.

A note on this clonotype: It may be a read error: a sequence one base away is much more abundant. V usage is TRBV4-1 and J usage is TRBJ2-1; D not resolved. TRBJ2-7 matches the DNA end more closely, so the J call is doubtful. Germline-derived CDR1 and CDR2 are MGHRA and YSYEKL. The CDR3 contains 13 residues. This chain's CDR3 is CASSHLVDCEQYF. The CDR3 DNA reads TGCGCCAGCAGCCACCTGGTAGACTGCGAGCAGTACTTC.

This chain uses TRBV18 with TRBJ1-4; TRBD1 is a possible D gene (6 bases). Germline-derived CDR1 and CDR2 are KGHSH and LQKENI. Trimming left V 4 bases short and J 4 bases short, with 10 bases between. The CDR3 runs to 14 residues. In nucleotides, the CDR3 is TGTGCCAGCTCACATACAGGGATTAATGAAAAACTGTTTTTT. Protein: CASSHTGINEKLFF.

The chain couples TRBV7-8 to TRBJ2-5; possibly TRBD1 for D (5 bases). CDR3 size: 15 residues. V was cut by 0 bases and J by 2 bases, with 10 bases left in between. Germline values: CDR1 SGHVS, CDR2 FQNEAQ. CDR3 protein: CASSLARQKQETQYF. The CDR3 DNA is TGTGCCAGCAGCTTAGCCCGACAGAAACAAGAGACCCAGTACTTC.

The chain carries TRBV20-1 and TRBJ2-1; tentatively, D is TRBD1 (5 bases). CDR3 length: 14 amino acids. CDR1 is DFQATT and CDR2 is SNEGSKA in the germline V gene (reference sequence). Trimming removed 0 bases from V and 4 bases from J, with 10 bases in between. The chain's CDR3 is CSARDVGPYNEQFF. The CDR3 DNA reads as TGCAGTGCTAGAGATGTGGGGCCTTACAATGAGCAGTTCTTC.

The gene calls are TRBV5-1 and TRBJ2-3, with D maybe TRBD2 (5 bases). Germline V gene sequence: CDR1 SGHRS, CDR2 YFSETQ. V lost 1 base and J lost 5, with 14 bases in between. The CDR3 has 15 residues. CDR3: CASSLYSTGGDTQYF. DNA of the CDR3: TGCGCCAGCAGCTTGTACTCAACTGGAGGAGATACGCAGTATTTT. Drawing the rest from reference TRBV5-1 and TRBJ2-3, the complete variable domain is KAGVTQTPRYLIKTRGQQVTLSCSPISGHRSVSWYQQTPGQGLQFLFEYFSETQRNKGNFPGRFSGRQFSNSRSEMNVSTLELGDSALYLCASSLYSTGGDTQYFGPGTRLTVL.

The CDR3 region has the DNA TGCAGTGCGTTTGTAAGGGGCGACTATGGCTACACCTTC. Translating it yields CSAFVRGDYGYTF. The V and J genes are TRBV20-1 and TRBJ1-2; a weak D match, TRBD1 (5 bases). Germline V lookup: CDR1 DFQATT, CDR2 SNEGSKA (reference sequence). The CDR3 is 13 amino acids. The germline V and J ends were trimmed by 6 bases and 3 bases, with 14 bases remaining between them.

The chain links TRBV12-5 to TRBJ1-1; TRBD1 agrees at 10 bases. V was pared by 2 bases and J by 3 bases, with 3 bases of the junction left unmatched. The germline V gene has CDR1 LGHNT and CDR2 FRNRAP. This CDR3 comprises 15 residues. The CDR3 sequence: CASGLTGQGDTEAFF. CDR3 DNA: TGTGCTAGTGGTTTGACCGGACAGGGGGACACTGAAGCTTTCTTT.

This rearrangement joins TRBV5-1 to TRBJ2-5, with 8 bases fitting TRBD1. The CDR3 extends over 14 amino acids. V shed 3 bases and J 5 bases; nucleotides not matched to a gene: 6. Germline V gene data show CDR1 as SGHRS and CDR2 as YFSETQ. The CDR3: CASSWTGMHETQYF. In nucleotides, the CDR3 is TGCGCCAGCAGCTGGACAGGGATGCATGAGACCCAGTACTTC.

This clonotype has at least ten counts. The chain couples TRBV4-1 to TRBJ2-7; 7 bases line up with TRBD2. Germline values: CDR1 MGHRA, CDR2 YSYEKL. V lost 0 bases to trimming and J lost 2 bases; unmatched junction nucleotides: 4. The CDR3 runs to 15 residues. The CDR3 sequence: CASSQDLGGTYEQYF. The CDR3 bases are TGCGCCAGCAGCCAAGATTTGGGGGGGACCTACGAGCAGTACTTC.

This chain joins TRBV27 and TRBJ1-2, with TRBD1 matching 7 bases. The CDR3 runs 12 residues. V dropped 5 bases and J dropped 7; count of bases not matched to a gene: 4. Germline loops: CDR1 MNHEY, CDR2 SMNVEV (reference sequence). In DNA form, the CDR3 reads TGTGCCAGCAGTAAACAGGGGTCTGGCTACACCTTC. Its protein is CASSKQGSGYTF.

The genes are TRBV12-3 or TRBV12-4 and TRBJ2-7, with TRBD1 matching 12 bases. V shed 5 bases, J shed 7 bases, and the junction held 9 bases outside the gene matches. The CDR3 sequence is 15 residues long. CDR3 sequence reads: CASSIPGQGAREQYF. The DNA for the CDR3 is TGTGCCAGCAGTATTCCGGGACAGGGGGCGCGGGAGCAGTACTTC.